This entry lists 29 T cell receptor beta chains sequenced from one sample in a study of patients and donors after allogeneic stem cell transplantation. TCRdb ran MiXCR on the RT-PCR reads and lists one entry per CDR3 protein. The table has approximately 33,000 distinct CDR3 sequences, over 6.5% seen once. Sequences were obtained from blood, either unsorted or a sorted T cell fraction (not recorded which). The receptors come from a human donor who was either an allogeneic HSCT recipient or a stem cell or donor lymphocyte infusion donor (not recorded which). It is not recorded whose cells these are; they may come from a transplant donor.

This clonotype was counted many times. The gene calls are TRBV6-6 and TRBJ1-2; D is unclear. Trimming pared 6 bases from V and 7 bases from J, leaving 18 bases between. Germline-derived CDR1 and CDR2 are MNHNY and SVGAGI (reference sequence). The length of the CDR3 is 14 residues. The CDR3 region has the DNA TGTGCCAGCAGCGACGGGTACCCCACCGGTGGCTACACCTTC. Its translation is CASSDGYPTGGYTF.

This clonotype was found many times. Here the CDR3 reads CSASGGTGELFF. DNA of the CDR3: TGCAGTGCTAGCGGGGGAACCGGGGAGCTGTTTTTT. The J gene is TRBJ2-2, the V gene TRBV20-1; D may be TRBD2 (6 bases). V lost 3 bases and J lost 5, with 7 bases in between. This CDR3 has 12 amino acids. CDR1 and CDR2 from the germline V gene are DFQATT and SNEGSKA (reference sequence).

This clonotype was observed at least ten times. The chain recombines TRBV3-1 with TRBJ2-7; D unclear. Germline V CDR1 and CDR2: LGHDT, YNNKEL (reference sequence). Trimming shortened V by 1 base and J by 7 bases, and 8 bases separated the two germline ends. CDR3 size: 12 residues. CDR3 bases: TGTGCCAGCAGCCAAGTTCGGCGTGAGCAGTACTTC. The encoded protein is CASSQVRREQYF.

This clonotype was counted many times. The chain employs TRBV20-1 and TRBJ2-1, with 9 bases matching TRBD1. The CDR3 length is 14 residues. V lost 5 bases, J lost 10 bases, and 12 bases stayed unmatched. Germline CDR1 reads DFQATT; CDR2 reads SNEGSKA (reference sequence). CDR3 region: CSAGTGQSASEQFF. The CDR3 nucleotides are TGCAGTGCTGGGACAGGGCAGTCCGCAAGCGAGCAGTTCTTC.

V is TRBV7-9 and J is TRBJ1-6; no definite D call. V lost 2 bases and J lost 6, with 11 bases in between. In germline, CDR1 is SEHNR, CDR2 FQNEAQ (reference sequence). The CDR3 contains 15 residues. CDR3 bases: TGTGCCAGCAGCTTAACTGTGGGCCTTAATTCACCCCTCCACTTT. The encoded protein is CASSLTVGLNSPLHF.

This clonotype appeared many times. The CDR3, as DNA: TGTGCCACCAGCAGAGATTTCGCAGGGTCTGAAAAACTGTTTTTT. The encoded protein is CATSRDFAGSEKLFF. V and J are TRBV15 and TRBJ1-4, with a tentative D call TRBD1 (5 bases). Trimming stripped 0 bases from V and 7 bases from J, with 12 bases between. Germline CDR1 reads LNHNV; CDR2 reads YYDKDF (reference sequence). This CDR3 is built from 15 residues.

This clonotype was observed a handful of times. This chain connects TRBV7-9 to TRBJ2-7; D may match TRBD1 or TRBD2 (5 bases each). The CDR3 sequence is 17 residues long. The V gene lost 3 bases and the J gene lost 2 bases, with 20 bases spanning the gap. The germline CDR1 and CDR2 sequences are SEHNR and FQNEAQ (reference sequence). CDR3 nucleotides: TGTGCCAGCAGCTTCATTCTATCCGGGGCCGGGCCCTACGAGCAGTACTTC. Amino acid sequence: CASSFILSGAGPYEQYF.

In nucleotides, the CDR3 is TGTGCCAGCAGTGACTTGGATCCTTATTCACCCCTCCACTTT. Translated, it gives CASSDLDPYSPLHF. V usage is TRBV6-1 and J usage is TRBJ1-6; D is unclear. CDR1 and CDR2 (germline): MNHNS, SASEGT. CDR3 length equals 14 residues. Deletions cut 3 bases from V and 8 bases from J, with 11 bases between.

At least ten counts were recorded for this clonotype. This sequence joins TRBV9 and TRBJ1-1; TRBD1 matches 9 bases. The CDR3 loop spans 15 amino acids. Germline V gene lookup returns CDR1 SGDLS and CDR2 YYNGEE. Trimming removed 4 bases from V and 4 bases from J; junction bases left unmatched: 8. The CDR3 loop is CASSILGQGGTEAFF. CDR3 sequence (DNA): TGTGCCAGCAGCATCCTGGGACAGGGAGGCACTGAAGCTTTCTTT.

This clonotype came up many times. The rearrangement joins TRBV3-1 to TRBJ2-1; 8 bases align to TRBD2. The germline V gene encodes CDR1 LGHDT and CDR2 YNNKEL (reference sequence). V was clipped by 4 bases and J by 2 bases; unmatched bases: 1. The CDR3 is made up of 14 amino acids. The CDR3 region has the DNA TGTGCCAGCAGCCTTAGCGGGGCCTACAATGAGCAGTTCTTC. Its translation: CASSLSGAYNEQFF.

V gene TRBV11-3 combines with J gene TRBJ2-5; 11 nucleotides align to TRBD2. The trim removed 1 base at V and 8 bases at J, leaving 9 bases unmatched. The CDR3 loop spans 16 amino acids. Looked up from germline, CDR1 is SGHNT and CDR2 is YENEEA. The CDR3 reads CASSLVAGGPVDTQYF. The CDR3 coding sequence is TGTGCCAGCAGCTTAGTAGCGGGAGGGCCTGTGGACACCCAGTACTTC.

Here the CDR3 DNA reads TGTGCCAGCAGGGCAGGGGGGGTTTCCGGGGAGCTGTTTTTT. Amino acids: CASRAGGVSGELFF. The chain carries TRBV28 and TRBJ2-2; D is perhaps TRBD1 or TRBD2 (7 bases each). V was clipped by 6 bases and J by 6 bases, with 14 bases between them. The CDR3 has 14 amino acids. Germline CDR1 is MDHEN and CDR2 is SYDVKM.

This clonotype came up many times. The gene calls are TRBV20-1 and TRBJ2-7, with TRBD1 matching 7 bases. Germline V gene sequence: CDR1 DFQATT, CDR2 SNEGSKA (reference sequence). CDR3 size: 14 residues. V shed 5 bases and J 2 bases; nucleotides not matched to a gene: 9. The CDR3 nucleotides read TGCAGTGCTCGCAGGGGGTCGGGCCCCTACGAGCAGTACTTC. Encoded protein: CSARRGSGPYEQYF.

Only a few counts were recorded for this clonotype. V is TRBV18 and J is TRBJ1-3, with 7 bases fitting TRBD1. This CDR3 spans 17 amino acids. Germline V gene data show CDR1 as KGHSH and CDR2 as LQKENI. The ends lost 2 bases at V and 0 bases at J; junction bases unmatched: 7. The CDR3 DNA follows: TGTGCCAGCTCACCAGGACAGGCCACCTTCTCTGGAAACACCATATATTTT. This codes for CASSPGQATFSGNTIYF. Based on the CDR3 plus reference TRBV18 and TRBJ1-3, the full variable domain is NAGVMQNPRHLVRRRGQEARLRCSPMKGHSHVYWYRQLPEEGLKFMVYLQKENIIDESGMPKERFSAEFPKEGPSILRIQQVVRGDSAAYFCASSPGQATFSGNTIYFGEGSWLTVV.

CDR3 region: CASSVVPGANVLTF. The CDR3 DNA reads as TGTGCCAGCAGCGTAGTGCCTGGGGCCAACGTCCTGACTTTC. This chain connects TRBV9 to TRBJ2-6; D gene ambiguous. The CDR3 is 14 residues long. V was trimmed by 0 bases and J by 2 bases, leaving 3 bases between them. Germline V gene lookup returns CDR1 SGDLS and CDR2 YYNGEE. The full variable domain, completed using reference TRBV9 and TRBJ2-6, is DSGVTQTPKHLITATGQRVTLRCSPRSGDLSVYWYQQSLDQGLQFLIQYYNGEERAKGNILERFSAQQFPDLHSELNLSSLELGDSALYFCASSVVPGANVLTFGAGSRLTVL.

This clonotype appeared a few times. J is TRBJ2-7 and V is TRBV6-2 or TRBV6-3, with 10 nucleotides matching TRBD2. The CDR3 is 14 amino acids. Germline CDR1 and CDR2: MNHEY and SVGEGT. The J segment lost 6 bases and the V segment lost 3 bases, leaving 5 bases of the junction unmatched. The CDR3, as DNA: TGTGCCAGCAGTTATAAACTAGCGGGAATCGAGCAGTACTTC. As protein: CASSYKLAGIEQYF.

CDR3 sequence (DNA): TGCGCCAGCAGCTTTTGGGTTGATAGGGACGAGCAGTACTTC. Protein sequence: CASSFWVDRDEQYF. This chain joins TRBV5-1 and TRBJ2-7; D gene ambiguous. Trimming cost V 2 bases and J 5 bases, with 14 bases left between them. Germline CDR1 SGHRS, CDR2 YFSETQ. CDR3 length equals 14 residues.

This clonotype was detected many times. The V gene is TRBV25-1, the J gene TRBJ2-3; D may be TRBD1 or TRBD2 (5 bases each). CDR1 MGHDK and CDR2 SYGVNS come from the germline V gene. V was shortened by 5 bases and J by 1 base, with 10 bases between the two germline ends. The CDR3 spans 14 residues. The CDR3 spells CASSRGYRTDTQYF. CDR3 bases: TGTGCCAGCAGTCGGGGCTACCGCACAGATACGCAGTATTTT.

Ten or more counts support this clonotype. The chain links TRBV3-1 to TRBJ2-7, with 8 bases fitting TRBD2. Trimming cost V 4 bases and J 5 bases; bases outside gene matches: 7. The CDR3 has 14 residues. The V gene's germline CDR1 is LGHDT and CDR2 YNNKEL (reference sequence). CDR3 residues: CASSPGTSGNEQYF. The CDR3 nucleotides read TGTGCCAGCAGCCCCGGGACTAGTGGCAACGAGCAGTACTTC.

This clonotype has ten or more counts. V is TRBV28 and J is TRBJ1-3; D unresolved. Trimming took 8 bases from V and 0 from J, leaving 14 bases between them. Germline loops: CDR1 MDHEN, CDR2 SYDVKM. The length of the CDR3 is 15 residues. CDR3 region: CASSPPISSGNTIYF. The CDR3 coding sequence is TGTGCCAGCTCCCCCCCCATTAGCTCTGGAAACACCATATATTTT.

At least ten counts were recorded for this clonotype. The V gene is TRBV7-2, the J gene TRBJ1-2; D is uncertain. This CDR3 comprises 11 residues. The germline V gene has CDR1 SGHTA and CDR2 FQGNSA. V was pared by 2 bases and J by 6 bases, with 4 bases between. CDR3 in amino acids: CASSLFDGYTF. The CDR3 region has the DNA TGTGCCAGCAGCTTATTCGATGGCTACACCTTC.

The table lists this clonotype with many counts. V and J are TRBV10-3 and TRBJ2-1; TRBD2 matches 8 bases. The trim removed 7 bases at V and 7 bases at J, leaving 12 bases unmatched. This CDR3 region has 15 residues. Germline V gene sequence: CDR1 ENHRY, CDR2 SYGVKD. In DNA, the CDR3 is TGTGCCATCACAGTCGGGAGGGCCGAGGGTAATGAGCAGTTCTTC. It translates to CAITVGRAEGNEQFF.

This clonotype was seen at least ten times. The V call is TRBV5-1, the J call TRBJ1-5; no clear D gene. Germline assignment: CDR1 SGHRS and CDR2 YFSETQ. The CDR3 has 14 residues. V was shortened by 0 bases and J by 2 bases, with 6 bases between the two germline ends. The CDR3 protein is CASSLVPGNQPQHF. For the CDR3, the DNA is TGCGCCAGCAGCTTGGTCCCCGGCAATCAGCCCCAGCATTTT.

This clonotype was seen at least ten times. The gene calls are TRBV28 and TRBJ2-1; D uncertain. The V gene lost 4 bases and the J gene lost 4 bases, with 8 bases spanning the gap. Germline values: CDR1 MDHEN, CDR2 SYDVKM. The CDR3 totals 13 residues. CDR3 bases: TGTGCCAGCAGTTACTCAGAATACAATGAGCAGTTCTTC. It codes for CASSYSEYNEQFF. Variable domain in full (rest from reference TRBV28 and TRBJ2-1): DVKVTQSSRYLVKRTGEKVFLECVQDMDHENMFWYRQDPGLGLRLIYFSYDVKMKEKGDIPEGYSVSREKKERFSLILESASTNQTSMYLCASSYSEYNEQFFGPGTRLTVL.

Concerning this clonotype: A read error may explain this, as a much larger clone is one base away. CDR3 protein: CASSTRQGANEKLFF. The CDR3 DNA sequence: TGTGCCAGCAGCACCAGACAGGGCGCTAATGAAAAACTGTTTTTT. This sequence joins TRBV9 and TRBJ1-4, with 7 bases that match TRBD1. The CDR3 loop spans 15 amino acids. Germline loops: CDR1 SGDLS, CDR2 YYNGEE. J gave up 3 bases and V 4 bases, and 6 bases lay outside the gene matches.

The CDR3 bases are TGTGCCACAGGTGAGAGGGGAGAGACCCAGTACTTC. It is translated as CATGERGETQYF. The V call is TRBV28, the J call TRBJ2-5; D is perhaps TRBD1 or TRBD2 (5 bases each). Germline loops: CDR1 MDHEN, CDR2 SYDVKM. V was cut by 10 bases and J by 4 bases, with 13 bases left in between. The CDR3 is made up of 12 amino acids.

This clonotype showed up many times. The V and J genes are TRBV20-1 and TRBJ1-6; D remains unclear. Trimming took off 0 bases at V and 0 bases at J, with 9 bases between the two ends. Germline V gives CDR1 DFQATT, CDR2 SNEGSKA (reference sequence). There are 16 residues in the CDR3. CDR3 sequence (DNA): TGCAGTGCTAGAGATAGGGCAGACTCCTATAATTCACCCCTCCACTTT. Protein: CSARDRADSYNSPLHF.

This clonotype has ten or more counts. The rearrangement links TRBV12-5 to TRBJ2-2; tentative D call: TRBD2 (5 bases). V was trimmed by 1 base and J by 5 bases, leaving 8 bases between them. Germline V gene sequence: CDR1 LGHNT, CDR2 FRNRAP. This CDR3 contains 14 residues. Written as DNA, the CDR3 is TGTGCTAGTGGTTTGGACGGGGTAACCGGGGAGCTGTTTTTT. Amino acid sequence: CASGLDGVTGELFF.

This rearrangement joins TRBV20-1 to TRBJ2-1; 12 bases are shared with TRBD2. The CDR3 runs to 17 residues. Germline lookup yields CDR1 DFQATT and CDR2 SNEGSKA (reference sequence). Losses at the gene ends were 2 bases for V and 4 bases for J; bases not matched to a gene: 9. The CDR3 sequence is CSARPTGLAGNYNEQFF. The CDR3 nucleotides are TGCAGTGCTAGACCTACCGGACTAGCGGGGAATTACAATGAGCAGTTCTTC.